The 28 T cell receptor beta chains presented below share a single source sample, sequenced in a study of HIV-infected patients and healthy controls. cDNA was made from 400 to 500 ng RNA using alpha and beta constant primers. Using multiplexing indices, alpha and beta chain libraries were generated apart by chain-specific third strand synthesis. TCRdb reanalysed the 5' RACE reads using MiXCR and keeps one entry per CDR3 protein. The sample lists over 15,000 distinct CDR3 sequences, roughly 9.3% seen once, with about 2.6% in the top ten. All unsorted peripheral T cells were captured because whole blood was used without fractionation. Source material: blood. These TCRs come from an adult in good health.

This clonotype has ten or more counts. CDR3 in amino acids: CASTLRSPAPNYGYTF. CDR3 DNA: TGTGCCAGCACTCTTAGGTCCCCTGCTCCCAACTATGGCTACACCTTC. This chain connects TRBV12-3 or TRBV12-4 to TRBJ1-2, with D unresolved. Trimming cost V 7 bases and J 2 bases, with 20 bases left between them. The CDR3 extends over 16 amino acids.

This clonotype has more than one count but fewer than ten. V is TRBV15 and J is TRBJ2-1; no reliable D call. Germline loops: CDR1 LNHNV, CDR2 YYDKDF (reference sequence). Trimming removed 3 bases at V and 9 bases at J, with 9 bases between. The CDR3 length is 12 residues. In DNA form, the CDR3 reads TGTGCCACCAGCAGTGAAACGGGTGAGCAGTTCTTC. This sequence encodes CATSSETGEQFF. The complete variable domain, with remaining parts taken from reference TRBV15 and TRBJ2-1, reads DAMVIQNPRYQVTQFGKPVTLSCSQTLNHNVMYWYQQKSSQAPKLLFHYYDKDFNNEADTPDNFQSRRPNTSFCFLDIRSPGLGDTAMYLCATSSETGEQFFGPGTRLTVL.

The chain combines TRBV29-1 with TRBJ2-7; 10 bases map to TRBD1. Germline V CDR1 and CDR2: SQVTM, ANQGSEA. The CDR3 extends over 12 amino acids. V was pared by 6 bases and J by 4 bases, with 3 bases of the junction left unmatched. CDR3 DNA: TGCAGCGTGGGACAGGGGACGTACGAGCAGTACTTC. Protein: CSVGQGTYEQYF.

This clonotype was found a few times. The chain employs TRBV7-2 and TRBJ2-7, with 13 bases aligning to TRBD2. The V segment lost 5 bases and the J segment 6 bases; nucleotides outside the gene matches: 10. The CDR3 sequence is 16 residues long. Looked up from germline, CDR1 is SGHTA and CDR2 is FQGNSA. CDR3 nucleotide sequence: TGTGCCAGCAGCCCAACTAGCGGGAGGGCGGTTGGCGAGCAGTACTTC. Translating it yields CASSPTSGRAVGEQYF.

The gene calls are TRBV7-6 and TRBJ2-5; the D gene is possibly TRBD1 (6 bases). Germline V gene data show CDR1 as SGHVS and CDR2 as FNYEAQ. CDR3 size: 14 residues. Trimming removed 2 bases at V and 6 bases at J, with 13 bases between. This CDR3 is CASSLSGAMKTQYF. The CDR3 nucleotides are TGTGCCAGCAGCTTATCAGGGGCAATGAAGACCCAGTACTTC.

This clonotype was observed many times. This chain connects TRBV7-9 to TRBJ2-1, with 11 nucleotides matching TRBD2. CDR1 is SEHNR and CDR2 is FQNEAQ in the germline V gene (reference sequence). V lost 4 bases, J lost 6 bases, and 8 bases stayed unmatched. This CDR3 is built from 16 residues. The CDR3 is CASSSIAGGPGNEQFF. The CDR3 coding sequence is TGTGCCAGCAGCTCCATAGCGGGAGGGCCGGGCAATGAGCAGTTCTTC.

This clonotype was seen repeatedly, ten times or more. The chain employs TRBV29-1 and TRBJ1-1, with no clear D. Germline CDR1 reads SQVTM; CDR2 reads ANQGSEA. The CDR3 is 11 amino acids. The V gene lost 8 bases and the J gene lost 1 base, with 8 bases spanning the gap. The CDR3 DNA reads TGCAGCACCGTCGGGAACACTGAAGCTTTCTTT. Translated, it gives CSTVGNTEAFF.

This clonotype was counted at least ten times. The J gene is TRBJ1-5, the V gene TRBV2; 9 bases align to TRBD1. J gave up 2 bases and V 6 bases, and 2 bases lay outside the gene matches. The CDR3 sequence is 14 residues long. The germline gives CDR1 SNHLY, CDR2 FYNNEI. Written as DNA, the CDR3 is TGTGCCAGCAGCCGACAGGGGGGCAATCAGCCCCAGCATTTT. This translates into CASSRQGGNQPQHF.

There are many counts of this clonotype. The V and J genes are TRBV7-9 and TRBJ1-1; TRBD1 matches 10 bases. CDR3 size: 13 residues. Germline V lookup: CDR1 SEHNR, CDR2 FQNEAQ (reference sequence). The trim removed 7 bases at V and 7 bases at J, leaving 6 bases unmatched. The CDR3 spells CASTLGQGVEAFF. The CDR3 DNA is TGTGCCAGCACCCTAGGACAGGGGGTTGAAGCTTTCTTT.

The rearrangement joins TRBV6-2 or TRBV6-3 to TRBJ1-5; D call uncertain. CDR1 and CDR2 from the germline V gene are MNHEY and SVGEGT. The CDR3 totals 14 residues. V was trimmed by 2 bases and J by 0 bases, leaving 5 bases between them. The CDR3 sequence: CASSYGGSNQPQHF. CDR3 DNA sequence: TGTGCCAGCAGTTACGGCGGTAGCAATCAGCCCCAGCATTTT.

This clonotype has at least ten counts. V is TRBV3-1 and J is TRBJ2-5; 9 positions agree with TRBD2. CDR3 size: 15 residues. V lost 4 bases and J lost 3; bases outside the gene matches: 6. The germline V gene has CDR1 LGHDT and CDR2 YNNKEL (reference sequence). Written as DNA, the CDR3 is TGTGCCAGCAGCCGACGACTAGCGGAGAAAGAGACCCAGTACTTC. Protein: CASSRRLAEKETQYF.

This clonotype was counted at least ten times. The chain carries TRBV4-1 and TRBJ2-1; 11 bases align to TRBD1. The junction had 7 bases not matched to a gene; V was cut back by 6 bases and J by 9 bases. Germline V lookup: CDR1 MGHRA, CDR2 YSYEKL. The CDR3 has 14 residues. CDR3 protein: CASREGQGEVEQFF. CDR3 nucleotides: TGCGCCAGCAGAGAGGGACAGGGGGAGGTTGAGCAGTTCTTC.

This clonotype was detected many times. The chain combines TRBV6-2 or TRBV6-3 with TRBJ1-5; no reliable D call. Looked up from germline, CDR1 is MNHEY and CDR2 is SVGEGT. CDR3 size: 14 residues. The V gene lost 4 bases and the J gene lost 4 bases, with 11 bases spanning the gap. The CDR3 loop is CASSWWSGNQPQHF. Here the CDR3 DNA reads TGTGCCAGCAGTTGGTGGTCTGGTAATCAGCCCCAGCATTTT.

This clonotype is labeled medium-sized. The J gene is TRBJ2-1, the V gene TRBV28; D remains ambiguous. This CDR3 is built from 15 residues. CDR1 and CDR2 (germline): MDHEN, SYDVKM. V lost 3 bases, J lost 8 bases, and 17 bases lay in between. CDR3 region: CASSFSTLAPDEQFF. The CDR3 nucleotides are TGTGCCAGCAGTTTTTCAACCCTCGCGCCGGATGAGCAGTTCTTC.

There are many counts of this clonotype. V is TRBV3-1 and J is TRBJ2-3; TRBD2 matches at 12 bases. V lost 4 bases, J lost 8 bases, and 7 bases stayed unmatched. Germline loops: CDR1 LGHDT, CDR2 YNNKEL (reference sequence). The length of the CDR3 is 15 residues. CDR3 sequence (DNA): TGTGCCAGCAGCCCAACTAGCGGGGGGCACGGTACGCAGTATTTT. It specifies CASSPTSGGHGTQYF.

This clonotype was seen repeatedly, ten times or more. The chain recombines TRBV6-5 with TRBJ1-6; D is perhaps TRBD1 (6 bases). CDR1 is MNHEY, CDR2 SVGAGI, per germline. The CDR3 consists of 15 residues. V was pared by 0 bases and J by 10 bases, with 13 bases between. The CDR3 loop is CASSYSHRAESPLHF. The CDR3 nucleotides read TGTGCCAGCAGTTACTCGCACAGGGCAGAGTCACCCCTCCACTTT.

At least ten counts were recorded for this clonotype. This chain connects TRBV7-9 to TRBJ2-2; D is ambiguous. CDR1 and CDR2 (germline): SEHNR, FQNEAQ (reference sequence). This CDR3 is built from 13 residues. V dropped 1 base and J dropped 4 bases, with 4 bases sitting between them. The CDR3 region has the DNA TGTGCCAGCAGCTTAGTCAGCACCGGGGAGCTGTTTTTT. Translated, it gives CASSLVSTGELFF. The full variable domain, completed using reference TRBV7-9 and TRBJ2-2, is DTGVSQNPRHKITKRGQNVTFRCDPISEHNRLYWYRQTLGQGPEFLTYFQNEAQLEKSRLLSDRFSAERPKGSFSTLEIQRTEQGDSAMYLCASSLVSTGELFFGEGSRLTVL.

In its sample, this clonotype was seen many times. The V gene is TRBV9, the J gene TRBJ2-7, with 9 bases aligning to TRBD2. The CDR3 contains 15 residues. After removal of 3 bases from V and 5 bases from J, the junction contained 9 bases not matched to a gene. CDR1 and CDR2 (germline): SGDLS, YYNGEE. As DNA, the CDR3 is TGTGCCAGCAGCGAAAGAGGGCTAGCGGGGAACGAGCAGTACTTC. This gives the protein CASSERGLAGNEQYF. The full variable domain, completed using reference TRBV9 and TRBJ2-7, is DSGVTQTPKHLITATGQRVTLRCSPRSGDLSVYWYQQSLDQGLQFLIQYYNGEERAKGNILERFSAQQFPDLHSELNLSSLELGDSALYFCASSERGLAGNEQYFGPGTRLTVT.

This clonotype was detected ten times or more. V and J are TRBV4-2 and TRBJ2-3; 8 bases are a match to TRBD1. This CDR3 spans 16 amino acids. Germline V gene lookup returns CDR1 LGHNA and CDR2 YNFKEQ. V lost 4 bases, J lost 0 bases, and 6 bases stayed unmatched. For the CDR3, the DNA is TGTGCCAGCAGCCTTTGGACAGGGCCTAGCACAGATACGCAGTATTTT. It specifies CASSLWTGPSTDTQYF.

The chain employs TRBV28 and TRBJ1-2; 9 bases line up with TRBD1. The trim removed 4 bases at V and 5 bases at J, leaving 14 bases unmatched. The CDR3 covers 17 residues. The germline V gene has CDR1 MDHEN and CDR2 SYDVKM. The CDR3: CASSSPSMVTGGYGYTF. CDR3 sequence (DNA): TGTGCCAGCAGTTCCCCATCGATGGTGACAGGGGGGTATGGCTACACCTTC.

This clonotype appeared many times. The chain is built from TRBV6-2 or TRBV6-3 and TRBJ2-5; TRBD2 matches at 8 bases. Germline values: CDR1 MNHEY, CDR2 SVGEGT. CDR3 length equals 15 residues. Germline trimming cut 6 bases from V and 2 bases from J; bases unmatched to any gene: 8. CDR3 amino acids: CASRAIVAGQETQYF. As DNA, the CDR3 is TGTGCCAGCAGAGCGATCGTAGCGGGACAAGAGACCCAGTACTTC.

The chain employs TRBV15 and TRBJ2-3, with D possibly matching TRBD2 (6 bases). Germline lookup yields CDR1 LNHNV and CDR2 YYDKDF (reference sequence). The CDR3 spans 16 residues. V gave up 1 base and J gave up 4 bases, with 15 bases separating them. This CDR3 reads CATSRGREIGSDTQYF. The DNA of the CDR3 is TGTGCCACCAGCAGAGGACGGGAGATTGGTTCAGATACGCAGTATTTT.

This clonotype came up many times. The chain employs TRBV7-9 and TRBJ2-2; a possible D gene is TRBD1 (6 bases). Looked up from germline, CDR1 is SEHNR and CDR2 is FQNEAQ (reference sequence). The CDR3 has 16 residues. Trimming cost V 2 bases and J 3 bases, with 13 bases left between them. CDR3 DNA: TGTGCCAGCAGCTTATTCCCAGGGGATTACACCGGGGAGCTGTTTTTT. It yields the protein CASSLFPGDYTGELFF.

This clonotype is medium-sized. This sequence joins TRBV3-1 and TRBJ2-5, with D perhaps matching TRBD1 or TRBD2 (5 bases each). This CDR3 is built from 14 residues. The germline gives CDR1 LGHDT, CDR2 YNNKEL (reference sequence). V was shortened by 3 bases and J by 1 base, with 9 bases between the two germline ends. CDR3 bases: TGTGCCAGCAGCCATAGTGGGACCCAAGAGACCCAGTACTTC. Its translation: CASSHSGTQETQYF.

At least ten counts were recorded for this clonotype. The chain uses TRBV9 and TRBJ2-5; D gene unclear. The V end lost 4 bases, the J end lost 3 bases, and 10 bases lay between the germline ends. Germline CDR1 is SGDLS and CDR2 is YYNGEE. The CDR3 extends over 13 amino acids. The CDR3 here is CASSFDLKETQYF. The DNA of the CDR3 is TGTGCCAGCAGCTTCGACTTGAAAGAGACCCAGTACTTC.

In its sample, this clonotype was seen many times. CDR3: CASSRQGNTEAFF. DNA of the CDR3: TGTGCCAGCAGCCGACAAGGTAACACTGAAGCTTTCTTT. The V call is TRBV5-4, the J call TRBJ1-1; no reliable D call. Trimming pared 4 bases from V and 2 bases from J, leaving 9 bases between. Per the germline V gene, CDR1 is SGHNT and CDR2 is YYREEE (reference sequence). The CDR3 runs 13 residues.

This clonotype was counted ten times or more. The gene calls are TRBV20-1 and TRBJ1-3; D gene uncertain. The ends were cut back, 3 bases at V and 4 bases at J, with 7 bases in the middle. This CDR3 has 12 residues. The germline V gene has CDR1 DFQATT and CDR2 SNEGSKA (reference sequence). The CDR3 DNA sequence: TGCAGTGCTAGGACTTCAGGAAACACCATATATTTT. Protein: CSARTSGNTIYF.

The table lists this clonotype with many counts. V gene TRBV16 combines with J gene TRBJ1-2; no reliable D call. The CDR3 totals 15 residues. The germline V gene has CDR1 KGHSY and CDR2 FQNENV. Trimming cost V 2 bases and J 0 bases, with 10 bases left between them. The CDR3 DNA sequence: TGTGCCAGCAGCCAACTAGACAAAGCTAACTATGGCTACACCTTC. It yields the protein CASSQLDKANYGYTF.